The 28 T cell receptor beta chains reported below all come from one sample, sequenced in a study of blood T cells in healthy people across ages (dated by TCRdb to about 2015). Library preparation used 5' RACE. Sequenced on an Illumina HiSeq 2500. A second PCR of 7 to 11 cycles was run with a J-beta primer mix and a sample-barcoded 5' primer. Through fastp at Q25 and MiXCR, TCRdb rebuilt clones from the public reads, retaining in-frame beta chains. All rows with the same CDR3 protein become a single entry with the most common DNA and genes. The sample table shows roughly 1,800,000 distinct CDR3 sequences, and around half are seen once. 2% to 2.5% of the sample rests with the top ten. The sequenced material came from blood. These receptors all stem from a middle-aged woman in good health.

The V and J genes are TRBV5-6 and TRBJ2-6, with TRBD1 identical over 8 bases. CDR1 is SGHDT, CDR2 YYEEEE, per germline. CDR3 length: 17 amino acids. The junction had 6 bases not matched to a gene; V was cut back by 4 bases and J by 0 bases. Here the CDR3 reads CASSPGQGYSGANVLTF. The CDR3 DNA sequence: TGTGCCAGCAGCCCAGGACAGGGCTACTCTGGGGCCAACGTCCTGACTTTC.

This rearrangement joins TRBV2 to TRBJ2-5, with D possibly being TRBD1 (5 bases). This CDR3 comprises 15 residues. Trimming pared 2 bases from V and 0 bases from J, leaving 10 bases between. In germline, CDR1 is SNHLY, CDR2 FYNNEI. The CDR3 sequence is CASSEIGVYQETQYF. The CDR3 DNA follows: TGTGCCAGCAGTGAAATAGGGGTTTACCAAGAGACCCAGTACTTC.

J is TRBJ2-5 and V is TRBV4-1, with a tentative D call TRBD2 (7 bases). Germline CDR1 and CDR2: MGHRA and YSYEKL. V lost 4 bases, J lost 11 bases, and 23 bases lay in between. The CDR3 covers 15 residues. The CDR3 region has the DNA TGCGCCAGCAGCCCCGTAGGGGGGGCCGAAGGTGAGCAGTACTTC. This translates into CASSPVGGAEGEQYF.

A few counts support this clonotype. This chain uses TRBV28 with TRBJ2-7; the match to TRBD1 covers 10 bases. CDR1 is MDHEN and CDR2 is SYDVKM in the germline V gene. The V segment lost 4 bases and the J segment 12 bases; nucleotides outside the gene matches: 9. The CDR3 contains 13 residues. In DNA form, the CDR3 reads TGTGCCAGCAGTTATTCCGGGACAGGGGTGCTGTACTTC. The encoded protein is CASSYSGTGVLYF.

The chain has TRBV20-1 and TRBJ2-1, with TRBD1 matching over 9 bases. The CDR3 covers 14 residues. The ends lost 5 bases at V and 10 bases at J; junction bases unmatched: 12. CDR1 DFQATT and CDR2 SNEGSKA come from the germline V gene (reference sequence). The chain's CDR3 is CSALGQGRRGEQFF. The DNA for the CDR3 is TGCAGTGCTTTGGGACAGGGAAGAAGGGGCGAGCAGTTCTTC.

This chain uses TRBV15 with TRBJ1-4, with TRBD1 identical over 8 bases. The CDR3 totals 16 residues. V lost 0 bases to trimming and J lost 7 bases; unmatched junction nucleotides: 7. Germline V gives CDR1 LNHNV, CDR2 YYDKDF (reference sequence). CDR3: CATSREAAGGSEKLFF. CDR3 DNA sequence: TGTGCCACCAGCAGAGAAGCTGCAGGGGGCTCTGAAAAACTGTTTTTT.

The J gene is TRBJ1-1, the V gene TRBV25-1; no clear D. Trimming left V 1 base short and J 4 bases short, with 7 bases between. Germline assignment: CDR1 MGHDK and CDR2 SYGVNS. CDR3 size: 13 residues. CDR3 sequence: CASSESRATEAFF. As DNA, the CDR3 is TGTGCCAGCAGTGAATCGCGGGCCACTGAAGCTTTCTTT.

This clonotype occurred a few times. The chain employs TRBV7-2 and TRBJ2-7; D is unclear. V shed 7 bases and J shed 6 bases, with 19 bases lying between them. CDR1 and CDR2 (germline): SGHTA, FQGNSA. The CDR3 runs 14 residues. This CDR3 reads CASTNRKSPSEQYF. DNA for the CDR3: TGTGCCAGCACCAATCGGAAGTCACCGTCCGAGCAGTACTTC.

There are a few counts of this clonotype. The V call is TRBV20-1, the J call TRBJ1-4; a possible D gene is TRBD1 (6 bases). CDR3 length: 14 amino acids. Germline CDR1 and CDR2: DFQATT and SNEGSKA (reference sequence). With 6 bases removed from V and 5 bases from J, the gap between germline ends came to 16 bases. The CDR3 protein is CSANIGGGNEKLFF. CDR3 nucleotide sequence: TGCAGTGCGAATATAGGGGGGGGAAATGAAAAACTGTTTTTT.

Comment on this clonotype: Mismatch with germline at one junction end may stem from a read error. The chain has TRBV20-1 and TRBJ2-2, with D perhaps TRBD1 or TRBD2 (5 bases each). Germline V gene lookup returns CDR1 DFQATT and CDR2 SNEGSKA (reference sequence). This CDR3 is built from 13 residues. The CDR3 region is CVGDLSSAGELFF. The CDR3, as DNA: TGTGTAGGGGACCTTAGTAGCGCCGGGGAGCTGTTTTTT.

This clonotype was detected only a few times. The rearrangement joins TRBV7-9 to TRBJ2-7, with D tentatively TRBD2 (5 bases). Trimming pared 4 bases from V and 0 bases from J, leaving 13 bases between. The CDR3 is 15 amino acids. Per the germline V gene, CDR1 is SEHNR and CDR2 is FQNEAQ (reference sequence). This CDR3 reads CASSSLGRDSYEQYF. CDR3 DNA sequence: TGTGCCAGCAGCTCCCTTGGACGGGACTCCTACGAGCAGTACTTC.

In regard to this clonotype: Germline and junction disagree at one end, which may indicate a read error. This chain connects TRBV7-7 to TRBJ2-1; D not certain. The DNA end lines up better with TRBJ2-7; the J call may be wrong. This CDR3 contains 14 residues. CDR1 SSHAT and CDR2 FNYEAQ come from the germline V gene (reference sequence). The CDR3 is CASSVFPGFYEQYF. DNA of the CDR3: TGTGCTAGCAGCGTATTCCCCGGGTTCTACGAGCAGTACTTC.

About this clonotype: Just one base apart from a much larger clone, this may be a read error. This rearrangement joins TRBV15 to TRBJ2-1; 10 positions match TRBD1. Germline CDR1 LNHNV, CDR2 YYDKDF (reference sequence). This CDR3 is 16 amino acids long. CDR3 amino acids: CVTSRDISGTGDEQFF. In DNA, the CDR3 is TGTGTCACCAGCAGGGACATATCCGGGACAGGGGATGAGCAGTTCTTC.

This clonotype has just a few counts. The chain combines TRBV5-1 with TRBJ2-1; D is perhaps TRBD1 or TRBD2 (5 bases each). V was clipped by 7 bases and J by 5 bases, with 13 bases between them. The germline V gene has CDR1 SGHRS and CDR2 YFSETQ. The CDR3 loop spans 13 amino acids. CDR3: CASRGPIDNEQFF. CDR3 in DNA: TGCGCCAGCCGGGGACCAATCGACAATGAGCAGTTCTTC.

This sequence joins TRBV4-1 and TRBJ1-4; D remains ambiguous. CDR3 length equals 15 residues. CDR1 and CDR2 (germline): MGHRA, YSYEKL. V was pared by 1 base and J by 3 bases, with 9 bases between. The CDR3 here is CASSQGSLANEKLFF. The CDR3 nucleotides are TGCGCCAGCAGCCAAGGGTCGCTAGCTAATGAAAAACTGTTTTTT.

V gene TRBV6-5 combines with J gene TRBJ1-5, with D possibly being TRBD1 (6 bases). CDR1 MNHEY and CDR2 SVGAGI come from the germline V gene. V was cut by 6 bases and J by 8 bases, with 20 bases left in between. The CDR3 is made up of 15 amino acids. CDR3 in DNA: TGTGCCAGCAGCTTACAGGGTTGGGGACGAGAGCCCCAGCATTTT. It translates to CASSLQGWGREPQHF.

The CDR3 nucleotides read TGCGCCAGCAGCTCGCCGGGGTGGGTTGGGATGGAAGAGACCCAGTACTTC. Encoded protein: CASSSPGWVGMEETQYF. V gene TRBV5-1 combines with J gene TRBJ2-5; D perhaps matches TRBD2 (5 bases). Germline V gives CDR1 SGHRS, CDR2 YFSETQ. The ends were cut back, 3 bases at V and 3 bases at J, with 21 bases in the middle. This CDR3 contains 17 residues.

Only one count was recorded for this clonotype. The chain employs TRBV29-1 and TRBJ2-3; TRBD1 or TRBD2 may be the D gene (5 bases each). This CDR3 region has 12 residues. CDR1 and CDR2 (germline): SQVTM, ANQGSEA. Trimming left V 7 bases short and J 6 bases short, with 14 bases between. For the CDR3, the DNA is TGCAGCGCTAGTGGGGGTCTGGATACGCAGTATTTT. It codes for CSASGGLDTQYF.

As regards this clonotype: At one boundary the junction diverges from the germline segment, which might be a read error. The J gene is TRBJ1-5, the V gene TRBV10-3; D not resolved. The germline V gene has CDR1 ENHRY and CDR2 SYGVKD. The CDR3 is 13 amino acids. CDR3 sequence (DNA): TGTGCCATCAGTGTCGGCGGGAATCAGCACCAGCATTTT. This gives the protein CAISVGGNQHQHF.

This clonotype was seen more than once but under ten times. The chain carries TRBV3-1 and TRBJ1-2; D perhaps matches TRBD1 (6 bases). This CDR3 has 15 residues. The germline gives CDR1 LGHDT, CDR2 YNNKEL (reference sequence). Trimming left V 0 bases short and J 2 bases short, with 10 bases between. In DNA, the CDR3 is TGTGCCAGCAGCCAAGAAAGGGGGATCAACTATGGCTACACCTTC. This encodes CASSQERGINYGYTF.

This clonotype was seen only a few times. The rearrangement joins TRBV20-1 to TRBJ2-3; D gene uncertain. V lost 7 bases and J 6 bases, leaving 8 bases between the germline ends. From germline, CDR1 is DFQATT and CDR2 SNEGSKA (reference sequence). The CDR3 loop spans 10 amino acids. CDR3 sequence reads: CSGQGDTQYF. The CDR3 DNA reads as TGCAGTGGTCAAGGCGATACGCAGTATTTT.

The chain couples TRBV18 to TRBJ2-4; 9 bases are a match to TRBD1. Gene TRBJ2-7 matches the end of the DNA better, so the J call may be wrong. The CDR3 contains 15 residues. Germline V gives CDR1 KGHSH, CDR2 LQKENI. The CDR3 here is CASSLAGTGIHEQYF. The CDR3 DNA reads as TGTGCCAGCTCATTAGCCGGGACAGGGATCCACGAGCAGTACTTC.

The V and J genes are TRBV10-2 and TRBJ2-1; D possibly corresponds to TRBD1 (5 bases). Trimming took 3 bases from V and 6 from J, leaving 15 bases between them. Germline CDR1 reads WSHSY; CDR2 reads SAAADI. The CDR3 covers 15 residues. This CDR3 reads CASSDQGVSSNEQFF. The CDR3 DNA is TGCGCCAGCAGTGATCAAGGGGTGTCTAGCAATGAGCAGTTCTTC.

This clonotype was counted a few times. The CDR3 is CASSLRQTEAFF. In DNA form, the CDR3 reads TGTGCCAGCAGTTTAAGACAGACCGAAGCTTTCTTT. V is TRBV12-3 or TRBV12-4 and J is TRBJ1-1; D may be TRBD1 (5 bases). Trimming removed 2 bases at V and 8 bases at J, with 9 bases between. The CDR3 is 12 residues long.

The chain has TRBV3-1 and TRBJ1-1; 7 nucleotides match TRBD1. From germline, CDR1 is LGHDT and CDR2 YNNKEL (reference sequence). This CDR3 spans 15 amino acids. Trimming took 4 bases from V and 7 from J; bases not matched to a gene: 12. CDR3 sequence (DNA): TGTGCCAGCAGCCTTATAGGGGGCCCGAGGTGTGAAGCTTTCTTT. It is translated as CASSLIGGPRCEAFF.

V and J are TRBV5-1 and TRBJ2-7, with unresolved D. Trimming stripped 0 bases from V and 5 bases from J, with 12 bases between. The CDR3 totals 14 residues. Germline CDR1 and CDR2: SGHRS and YFSETQ. CDR3 amino acids: CASSLEGTPHEQYF. For the CDR3, the DNA is TGCGCCAGCAGCTTGGAGGGCACTCCACACGAGCAGTACTTC.

The rearrangement joins TRBV7-3 to TRBJ2-7; D not resolved. The J call may be incorrect, as the DNA end agrees better with TRBJ2-5. CDR1 and CDR2 (germline): SGHTA, FQGTGA. The CDR3 is 15 amino acids. In DNA, the CDR3 is TGTGCCAGCAGCTTAAACGGGCCACCGGGAGAGACCCAGTACTTC. This encodes CASSLNGPPGETQYF.

This clonotype was seen only a few times. V is TRBV6-2 or TRBV6-3 and J is TRBJ2-1, with a weak D call TRBD1 (6 bases). The germline V gene has CDR1 MNHEY and CDR2 SVGEGT. V was clipped by 5 bases and J by 2 bases, with 22 bases between them. The CDR3 is 18 residues long. CDR3 bases: TGTGCCAGCAGTCAAACCTCCAGGGGCCCCGGGGCCTACAATGAGCAGTTCTTC. Encoded protein: CASSQTSRGPGAYNEQFF.